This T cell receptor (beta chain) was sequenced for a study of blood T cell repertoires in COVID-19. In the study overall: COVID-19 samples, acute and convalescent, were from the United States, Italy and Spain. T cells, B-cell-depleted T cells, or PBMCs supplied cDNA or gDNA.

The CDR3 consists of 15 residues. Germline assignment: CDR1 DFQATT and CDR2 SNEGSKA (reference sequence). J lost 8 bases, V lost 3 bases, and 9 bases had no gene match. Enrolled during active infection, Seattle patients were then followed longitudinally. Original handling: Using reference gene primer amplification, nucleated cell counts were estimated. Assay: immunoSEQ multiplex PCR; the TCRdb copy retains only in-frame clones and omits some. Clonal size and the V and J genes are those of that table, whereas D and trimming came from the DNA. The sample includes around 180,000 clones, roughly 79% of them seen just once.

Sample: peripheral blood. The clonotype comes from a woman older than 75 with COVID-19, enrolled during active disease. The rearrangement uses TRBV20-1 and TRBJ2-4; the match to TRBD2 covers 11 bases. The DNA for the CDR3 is TGCAGTGCTAGTACTACTAGCGGGAGTAGGTACATTCAGTACTTC. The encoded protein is CSASTTSGSRYIQYF.